This T cell receptor (beta chain) was recovered during a study of T cell repertoires in ileal Crohn's disease. This sample's time point: neoterminal ileum biopsy at postoperative endoscopy, about 6 months after surgery. Clones were sequenced by immunoSEQ multiplex PCR, and TCRdb holds only the in-frame ones, with some missing. Of about 62,000 clones listed, approximately 91% were seen once; the top ten hold about 2%. Germline loops: CDR1 SGHDT, CDR2 YYEEEE. The CDR3 runs 13 residues. Trimming removed 2 bases from V and 4 bases from J, with 9 bases in between. The gene calls are TRBV5-6 and TRBJ1-1; tentatively, D is TRBD1 (5 bases). Sequenced material: ileal tissue. This receptor was taken from an adult with Crohn's disease. The CDR3 DNA is TGTGCCAGCAGCTTAGGGGTGGGCACTGAAGCTTTCTTT. Translation: CASSLGVGTEAFF. Full variable domain (missing parts from reference TRBV5-6 and TRBJ1-1): DAGVTQSPTHLIKTRGQQVTLRCSPKSGHDTVSWYQQALGQGPQFIFQYYEEEERQRGNFPDRFSGHQFPNYSSELNVNALLLGDSALYLCASSLGVGTEAFFGQGTRLTVV.